This TCR beta chain was captured by sequencing in a study of OX40 agonist ivuxolimab in advanced cancers. Autoimmune disease history or systemic immunosuppression led to patients being barred. Drawing of blood for sampling happened at baseline, at cycle 4 day 1, and at cycle 7 day 1. The protocol was immunoSEQ multiplex PCR, while the TCRdb copy is restricted to in-frame clones and leaves out a portion. This table holds some 97,000 clones, 85% to 90% found once. The CDR3 is made up of 12 amino acids. Germline V gives CDR1 LNHDA, CDR2 SQIVND (reference sequence). Trimming cost V 11 bases and J 6 bases; bases outside gene matches: 8.

The chain links TRBV19 to TRBJ1-2; TRBD1 aligns across 8 bases. The sequence came from an adult with an advanced solid tumor such as melanoma, head and neck, liver or kidney cancer. Sequences were derived from CD4+ or CD8+ T cells sorted from blood, sampled in a trial of the OX40 agonist ivuxolimab. The CDR3 loop reads CAVRDRLDGYTF. The CDR3 DNA is TGTGCCGTTCGGGACAGGCTAGATGGCTACACCTTC.